The T cell receptor (beta chain) under discussion was sequenced for a study of blood T cell repertoires in COVID-19. Study summary: The United States, Italy and Spain provided the acute and convalescent COVID-19 samples. Nucleic acid was either cDNA or gDNA, and it came from T cells, B-cell-depleted T cells, or PBMCs.

Unmatched junction bases numbered 3, after V lost 4 bases and J lost 5 bases. Germline V gene data show CDR1 as LNHDA and CDR2 as SQIVND (reference sequence). There are 14 residues in the CDR3. Produced via immunoSEQ multiplex PCR; TCRdb's table is partial and in-frame only. The sample has roughly 15,000 clones, roughly 87% seen once; the top ten hold roughly 30%. The sample was peripheral blood. The chain couples TRBV19 to TRBJ2-7; 12 positions match TRBD2. The sequence was obtained from a woman aged 70-85 years with active COVID-19. The DNA for the CDR3 is TGTGCCAGTAGTAGACTAGCGGGAGTGAACGAGCAGTACTTC. This translates into CASSRLAGVNEQYF.